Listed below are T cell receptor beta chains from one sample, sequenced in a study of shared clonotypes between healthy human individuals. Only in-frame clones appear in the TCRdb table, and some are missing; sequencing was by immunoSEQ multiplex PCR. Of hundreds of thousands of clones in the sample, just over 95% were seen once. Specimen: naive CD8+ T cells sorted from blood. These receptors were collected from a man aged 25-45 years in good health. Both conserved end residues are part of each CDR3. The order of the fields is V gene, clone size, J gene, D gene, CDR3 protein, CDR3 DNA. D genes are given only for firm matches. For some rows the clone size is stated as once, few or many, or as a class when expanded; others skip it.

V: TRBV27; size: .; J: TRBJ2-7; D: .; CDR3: CASSSNLYEQYF; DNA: TGTGCCAGCAGTTCCAACCTCTACGAGCAGTACTTC
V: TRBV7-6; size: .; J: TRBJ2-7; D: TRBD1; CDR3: CASSLSGTGGGRGSYEQYF; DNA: TGTGCCAGCAGCTTGTCCGGGACAGGGGGCGGCCGGGGCTCCTACGAGCAGTACTTC
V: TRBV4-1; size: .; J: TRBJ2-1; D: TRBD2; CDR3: CASSQVGAGGPMYEQFF; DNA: TGCGCCAGCAGCCAAGTAGGCGCGGGAGGGCCAATGTATGAGCAGTTCTTC
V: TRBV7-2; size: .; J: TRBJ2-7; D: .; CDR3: CASSAVRGGRDEQYF; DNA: TGTGCCAGCAGCGCCGTAAGGGGGGGCAGGGACGAGCAGTACTTC
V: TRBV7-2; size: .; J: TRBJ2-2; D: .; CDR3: CASSLAGVNTGELFF; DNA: TGTGCCAGCAGCTTAGCGGGGGTGAACACCGGGGAGCTGTTTTTT
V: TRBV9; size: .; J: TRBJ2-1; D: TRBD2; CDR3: CASSPPAGGLNEQFF; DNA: TGTGCCAGCAGCCCGCCCGCGGGAGGGCTAAATGAGCAGTTCTTC
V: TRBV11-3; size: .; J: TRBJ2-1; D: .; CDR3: CASSLDGGQFF; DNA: TGTGCCAGCAGCTTAGATGGGGGCCAGTTCTTC
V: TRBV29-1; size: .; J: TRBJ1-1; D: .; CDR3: CSVALTEAFF; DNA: TGCAGCGTGGCGCTCACTGAAGCTTTCTTT
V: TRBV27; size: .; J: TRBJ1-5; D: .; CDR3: CASSYRGWGQPQHF; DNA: TGTGCCAGCAGTTATAGAGGGTGGGGCCAGCCCCAGCATTTT
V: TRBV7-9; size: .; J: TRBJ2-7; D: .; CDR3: CASSLSANRNYEQYF; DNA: TGTGCCAGCAGCTTATCGGCGAACAGGAACTACGAGCAGTACTTC
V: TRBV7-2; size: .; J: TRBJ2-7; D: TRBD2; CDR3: CASSSAGLPNEQYF; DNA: TGTGCCAGCAGCTCAGCGGGGCTCCCCAACGAGCAGTACTTC
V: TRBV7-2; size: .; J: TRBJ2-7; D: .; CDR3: CASSLLGVSYEQYF; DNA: TGTGCCAGCAGCTTACTTGGGGTGTCCTACGAGCAGTACTTC
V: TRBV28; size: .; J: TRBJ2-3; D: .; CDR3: CASSFKVSTDTQYF; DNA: TGTGCCAGCAGTTTCAAGGTCAGCACAGATACGCAGTATTTT
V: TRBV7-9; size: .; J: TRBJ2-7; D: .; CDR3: CASSPGGYYEQYF; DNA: TGTGCCAGCAGCCCGGGTGGGTACTACGAGCAGTACTTC
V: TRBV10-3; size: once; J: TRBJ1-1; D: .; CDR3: CAIQEPNTEAFF; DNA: TGTGCCATACAGGAACCGAACACTGAAGCTTTCTTT
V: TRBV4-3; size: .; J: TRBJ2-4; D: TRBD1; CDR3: CASSQDQGDGNIQYF; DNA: TGCGCCAGCAGCCAAGATCAGGGGGACGGGAACATTCAGTACTTC
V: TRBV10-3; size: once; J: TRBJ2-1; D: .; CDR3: CAISESRDQDSYNEQFF; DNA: TGTGCCATCAGTGAGTCCAGAGACCAGGACTCCTACAATGAGCAGTTCTTC
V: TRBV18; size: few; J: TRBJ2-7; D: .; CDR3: CASSGVTGTSTYEQYF; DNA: TGTGCCAGCTCGGGGGTAACCGGGACTTCTACCTACGAGCAGTACTTC
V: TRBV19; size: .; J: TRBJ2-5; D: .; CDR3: CASSISEGGTQYF; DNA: TGTGCCAGTAGTATTTCTGAGGGGGGGACCCAGTACTTC
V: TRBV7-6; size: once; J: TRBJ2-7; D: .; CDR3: CASSLGGIGAYEQYF; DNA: TGTGCCAGCAGCTTAGGGGGCATAGGCGCCTACGAGCAGTACTTC
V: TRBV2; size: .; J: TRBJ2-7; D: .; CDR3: CASNLRDAGYEQYF; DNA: TGTGCCAGCAATCTCCGGGACGCTGGCTACGAGCAGTACTTC
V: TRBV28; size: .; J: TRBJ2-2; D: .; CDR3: CASSLTGLTGELFF; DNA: TGTGCCAGCAGCCTGACAGGTCTAACCGGGGAGCTGTTTTTT
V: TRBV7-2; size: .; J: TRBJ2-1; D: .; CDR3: CASSLGRNEQFF; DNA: TGTGCCAGCAGCTTAGGTCGAAATGAGCAGTTCTTC
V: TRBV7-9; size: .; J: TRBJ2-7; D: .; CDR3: CASGQGHEQYF; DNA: TGTGCCAGCGGTCAGGGGCACGAGCAGTACTTC
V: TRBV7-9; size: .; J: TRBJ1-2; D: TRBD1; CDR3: CASSLVTGGINDGYTF; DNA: TGTGCCAGCAGCTTAGTAACAGGGGGCATCAATGATGGCTACACCTTC
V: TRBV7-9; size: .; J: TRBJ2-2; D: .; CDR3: CASSFSEVPGELFF; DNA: TGTGCCAGCAGCTTTAGTGAGGTCCCCGGGGAGCTGTTTTTT
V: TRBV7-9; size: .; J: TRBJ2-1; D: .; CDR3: CASSLTGEDSYNEQFF; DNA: TGTGCCAGCAGCTTAACAGGGGAGGACTCCTACAATGAGCAGTTCTTC
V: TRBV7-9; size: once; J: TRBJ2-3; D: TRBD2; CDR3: CASSPPPGARKAGADTQYF; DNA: TGTGCCAGCAGCCCTCCCCCTGGTGCCCGGAAGGCGGGAGCAGATACGCAGTATTTT
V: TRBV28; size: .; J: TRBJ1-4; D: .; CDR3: CASSPDRIATNEKLFF; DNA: TGTGCCAGCAGCCCCGACAGGATTGCAACTAATGAAAAACTGTTTTTT
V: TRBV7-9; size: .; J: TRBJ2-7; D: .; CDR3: CASSPSDYEQYF; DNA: TGTGCCAGCAGTCCCTCTGACTACGAGCAGTACTTC
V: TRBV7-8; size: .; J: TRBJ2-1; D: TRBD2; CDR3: CASRGSLAGGISRADEQFF; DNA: TGTGCCAGCAGGGGATCACTAGCGGGAGGGATTAGTAGGGCCGATGAGCAGTTCTTC
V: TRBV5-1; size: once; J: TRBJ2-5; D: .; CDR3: CASSLDMAETQYF; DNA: TGCGCCAGCAGCTTGGACATGGCAGAGACCCAGTACTTC
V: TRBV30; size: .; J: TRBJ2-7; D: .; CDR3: CAWRSEGGEQYF; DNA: TGTGCCTGGAGATCGGAAGGTGGCGAGCAGTACTTC
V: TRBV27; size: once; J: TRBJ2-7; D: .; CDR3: CASSPSGTPFYEQYF; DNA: TGTGCCAGCAGTCCCTCCGGGACACCCTTCTACGAGCAGTACTTC
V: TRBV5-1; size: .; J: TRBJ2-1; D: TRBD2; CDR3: CASSSGGYNEQFF; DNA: TGCGCCAGCAGCTCCGGGGGGTACAATGAGCAGTTCTTC
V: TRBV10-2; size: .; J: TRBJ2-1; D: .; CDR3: CASTGGANNEQFF; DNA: TGCGCCTCCACCGGCGGGGCGAACAATGAGCAGTTCTTC
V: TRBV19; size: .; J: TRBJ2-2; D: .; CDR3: CASSYRDGNTGELFF; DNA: TGTGCCAGTAGTTACAGGGACGGGAACACCGGGGAGCTGTTTTTT
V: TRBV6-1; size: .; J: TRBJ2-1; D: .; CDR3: CASIGTYNEQFF; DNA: TGTGCCAGCATAGGGACCTACAATGAGCAGTTCTTC
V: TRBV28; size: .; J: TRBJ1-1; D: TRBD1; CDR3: CASSEQGASTMNTEAFF; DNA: TGTGCCAGCAGTGAACAGGGGGCGAGTACAATGAACACTGAAGCTTTCTTT
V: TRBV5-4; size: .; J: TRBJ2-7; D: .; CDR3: CASSLLGTGEQYF; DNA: TGTGCCAGCAGCTTGCTAGGGACCGGCGAGCAGTACTTC